The rows below give T cell receptor beta chains drawn from one sample of a study of blood T cell repertoires in COVID-19. Generated by immunoSEQ multiplex PCR, the TCRdb table keeps only in-frame clones and is missing some. Of about 150,000 clones in the sample, approximately 90% were seen once. The sample comprised peripheral blood. The source of these receptors is a man in his late teens or twenties with COVID-19, enrolled during active disease. Each CDR3 is given with its conserved first and last residue. D genes are given only for firm matches. Some rows mark clone size as missing; the rest say once, few, many or name a class of expanded clone.

>.|TRBD1|TRBV5-1|TRBJ2-7
TGCGCCAGCAGCTATGGACAGGGGACTGTTACCTACGAGCAGTACTTC
CASSYGQGTVTYEQYF
>.|.|TRBV9|TRBJ2-2
TGTGCCAGCATACAAGAGAACACCGGGGAGCTGTTTTTT
CASIQENTGELFF
>.|TRBD2|TRBV29-1|TRBJ2-1
TGCAGCGTAGACGAGACTAGCGGAGTCGAGGAGCAGTTCTTC
CSVDETSGVEEQFF
>.|TRBD2|TRBV2|TRBJ2-1
TGTGCCAGCAGTGACAGCGGGAGCTCCTACAATGAGCAGTTCTTC
CASSDSGSSYNEQFF
>.|.|TRBV15|TRBJ2-1
TGTGCCACCAGCAATCCCCCAAACAATGAGCAGTTCTTC
CATSNPPNNEQFF
>.|.|TRBV6-2/TRBV6-3|TRBJ2-4
TGTGCCAGCAGCTCCGGGACAGCTACCCGCGGGGAGTACTTC
CASSSGTATRGEYF
>.|.|TRBV10-2|TRBJ1-3
TGCGCCAGCAGTGAGTACCCGGCGGGGGCACGGGGTCCTGGAAACACCATATATTTT
CASSEYPAGARGPGNTIYF
>.|.|TRBV2|TRBJ1-4
TGTGCCAGCAGTGATGGTGAAAAACTGCTTTTT
CASSDGEKLLF
>.|.|TRBV2|TRBJ1-5
TGTGCCAGCAGCCCCACGGGGGGGACCCCAGTGAAGCCCCAGCATTTT
CASSPTGGTPVKPQHF
>.|.|TRBV5-1|TRBJ1-4
TGCGCCAGCAGCTTCGGGACAACTAATGAAAAACTGTTTTTT
CASSFGTTNEKLFF
>.|TRBD2|TRBV12-3/TRBV12-4|TRBJ2-7
TGTGCCACAGGGAGCGGGGTTTTCTACGAGCAGTACTTC
CATGSGVFYEQYF
>.|.|TRBV4-3|TRBJ2-7
TGCGCCAGCAGCCAAGAGAGGCAGGGGTTTTACGAGCAGTACTTC
CASSQERQGFYEQYF
>.|TRBD2|TRBV5-8|TRBJ2-3
TGTGCCAGCACCCGGGAGTGGCGGGAGAAGGATACGCAGTATTTT
CASTREWREKDTQYF
>once|TRBD2|TRBV28|TRBJ2-2
TGTGCCAGCAGTTCGGGACTAGCGGGAGGAATATGGGAGCTGTTTTTT
CASSSGLAGGIWELFF
>.|.|TRBV6-5|TRBJ1-2
TGTGCCAGCAGTTACTCGCTTGGGCAGAACTATGGCTACACCTTC
CASSYSLGQNYGYTF
>.|.|TRBV19|TRBJ2-2
TGTGCCAGTAGTATAGTTCTCACCGGGGAGCTGTTTTTT
CASSIVLTGELFF
>once|TRBD2|TRBV5-1|TRBJ2-3
TGCGCCAGCAGCTTCCGGCGGGAGTCTGATACGCAGTATTTT
CASSFRRESDTQYF
>.|.|TRBV3-1/TRBV3-2|TRBJ2-7
TGTGCCAGCAGCCAAGGGACTGTGACGGGGGAGCAGTACTTC
CASSQGTVTGEQYF
>.|TRBD2|TRBV20-1|TRBJ2-1
TGCAGTGCTAGTACCGGGACTAGCCGCTCCTACAATGAGCAGTTCTTC
CSASTGTSRSYNEQFF
>.|.|TRBV5-1|TRBJ2-5
TGCGCCAGCAGCTTGGATTACAGTCTCGCCGGGACCCAGTACTTC
CASSLDYSLAGTQYF